Listed here is a single T cell receptor (beta chain). Its antigen is unknown. No base quality information exists; no much larger clone differs at one position. V is reduced by 1 base and J by 9 bases, leaving a spacing of 13 bases between them. CDR1 and CDR2, per the germline V gene, are SGHTA and FQGNSA. Reading from cysteine to phenylalanine, the CDR3 counts 13 amino acids. Only CDR3 DNA remains: 39 bases, in frame from the first base. This sample stems from a study of blood T cell repertoires in COVID-19 (dated by TCRdb to about 2020). As for the study more broadly: Samples covering the acute and convalescent phases of COVID-19 were provided by collaborators in the United States, Italy and Spain. HLA class I and class II types, where available, came from metadata supplied by the sample provider rather than from assay-based typing. The dataset comprised deeply sampled blood TCRbeta repertoires from subjects exposed to, actively infected with, or recovered from COVID-19. Samples came from the ongoing ImmuneRACE study (first 160 participants) plus 1,254 subjects from 6 global collaborators. The repertoires were released in a freely available public database intended as a resource for research on the immune response to SARS-CoV-2. The material from the prospective study consisted of cDNA or gDNA derived from T cells, B-cell-depleted T cells, or PBMCs. A de-identified subject ID, COVID-19 status, age in years and sex were almost always included in the sample metadata. Summary of the overall study and its limitations: The amount of clinical and demographic metadata varied by source and participant and was provided uncurated.

TCRbeta CDR3 regions were amplified from genomic DNA by means of the immunoSEQ Assay, a bias-controlled multiplex PCR. In the source study's methods: The number of nucleated cells in each sample was estimated by amplification of reference gene primers within the assay. To quantify the absolute abundance of each unique TCRbeta CDR3 rearrangement, sequence reads were collapsed and filtered. For each sample, productive Simpson clonality was calculated by taking the square root of Simpson's diversity index across productive rearrangements. TCRdb's version of the immuneACCESS table is confined to in-frame rearrangements and falls short of the full clone set. An unresolved V gene accounts for under half of the shortfall where checked; the remainder is of unknown origin. V, J and clone size reflect that table, while D and trimming were determined from the DNA. In all, the sample holds some 530,000 clones, and approximately 85% of those were seen once. The ten largest make up more than 3% of the sample.

Each collaborating institution followed its own protocols to collect whole blood in K2EDTA tubes. For TCRbeta analysis, collaborators shipped samples in one of three forms: frozen whole blood, isolated PBMCs, or DNA extracted from either of those sample types. The clonotype was recovered from a human donor in a cohort sampled during active COVID-19. Recombination joined TRBV7-2 with TRBJ2-7; too little of a D gene remains to name it. Sample: peripheral blood. In nucleotides, the sequence is TGTGCCAGCAGCTTAGACGCCTCGAGTTGGCAGTACTTC. Protein translation: CASSLDASSWQYF.